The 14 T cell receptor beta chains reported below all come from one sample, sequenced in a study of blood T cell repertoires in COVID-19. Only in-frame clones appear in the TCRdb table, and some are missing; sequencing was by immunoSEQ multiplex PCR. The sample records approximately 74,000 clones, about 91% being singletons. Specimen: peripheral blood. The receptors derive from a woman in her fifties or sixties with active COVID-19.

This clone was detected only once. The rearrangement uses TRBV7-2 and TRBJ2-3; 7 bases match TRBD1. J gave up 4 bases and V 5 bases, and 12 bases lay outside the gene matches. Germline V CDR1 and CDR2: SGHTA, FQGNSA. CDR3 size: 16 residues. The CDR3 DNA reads TGTGCCAGCAGCCTGGACAGGAACGGATGGGCAGATACGCAGTATTTT. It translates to CASSLDRNGWADTQYF. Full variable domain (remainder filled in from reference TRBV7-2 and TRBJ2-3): GAGVSQSPSNKVTEKGKDVELRCDPISGHTALYWYRQSLGQGLEFLIYFQGNSAPDKSGLPSDRFSAERTGGSVSTLTIQRTQQEDSAVYLCASSLDRNGWADTQYFGPGTRLTVL.

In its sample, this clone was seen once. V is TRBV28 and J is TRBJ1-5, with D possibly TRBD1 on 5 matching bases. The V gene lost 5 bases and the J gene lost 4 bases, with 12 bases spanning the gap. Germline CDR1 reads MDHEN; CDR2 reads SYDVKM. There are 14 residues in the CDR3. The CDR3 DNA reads TGTGCCAGCAGTCACCAAACAGGTAATCAGCCCCAGCATTTT. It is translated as CASSHQTGNQPQHF.

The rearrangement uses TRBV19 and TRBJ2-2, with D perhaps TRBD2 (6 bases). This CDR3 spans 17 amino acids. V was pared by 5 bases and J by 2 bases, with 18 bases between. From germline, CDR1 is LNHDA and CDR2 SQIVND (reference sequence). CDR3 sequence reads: CASSVGTSSPNTGELFF. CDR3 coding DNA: TGTGCCAGTAGTGTAGGGACTTCTTCTCCCAACACCGGGGAGCTGTTTTTT.

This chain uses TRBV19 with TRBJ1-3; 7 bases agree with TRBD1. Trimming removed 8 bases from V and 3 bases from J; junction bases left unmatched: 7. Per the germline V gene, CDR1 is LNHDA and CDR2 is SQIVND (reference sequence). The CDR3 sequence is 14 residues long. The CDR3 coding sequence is TGTGCCAGTCGTAAGGGGGCAGTTGGAAACACCATATATTTT. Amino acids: CASRKGAVGNTIYF.

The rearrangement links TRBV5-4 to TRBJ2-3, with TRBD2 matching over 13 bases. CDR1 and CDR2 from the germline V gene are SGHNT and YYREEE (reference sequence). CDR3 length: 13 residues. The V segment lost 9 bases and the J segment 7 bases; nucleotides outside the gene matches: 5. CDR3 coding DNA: TGTGCCACCAGGACTAGCGGGAGAAATACGCAGTATTTT. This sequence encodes CATRTSGRNTQYF. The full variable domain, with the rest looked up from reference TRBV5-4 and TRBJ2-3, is ETGVTQSPTHLIKTRGQQVTLRCSSQSGHNTVSWYQQALGQGPQFIFQYYREEENGRGNFPPRFSGLQFPNYSSELNVNALELDDSALYLCATRTSGRNTQYFGPGTRLTVL.

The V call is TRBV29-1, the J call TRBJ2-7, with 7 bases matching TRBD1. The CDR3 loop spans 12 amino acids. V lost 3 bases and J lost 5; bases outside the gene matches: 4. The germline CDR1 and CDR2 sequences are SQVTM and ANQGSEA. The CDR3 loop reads CSVELGGHEQYF. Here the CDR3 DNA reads TGCAGCGTTGAGTTAGGGGGCCACGAGCAGTACTTC.

The CDR3 bases are TGCGCCAGCAGCGCAGGGAGGGGGACCCAGTACTTC. Amino acid sequence: CASSAGRGTQYF. V usage is TRBV5-1 and J usage is TRBJ2-5; 7 nucleotides line up with TRBD2. J gave up 7 bases and V 4 bases, and 4 bases lay outside the gene matches. Germline V CDR1 and CDR2: SGHRS, YFSETQ. This CDR3 region has 12 residues.

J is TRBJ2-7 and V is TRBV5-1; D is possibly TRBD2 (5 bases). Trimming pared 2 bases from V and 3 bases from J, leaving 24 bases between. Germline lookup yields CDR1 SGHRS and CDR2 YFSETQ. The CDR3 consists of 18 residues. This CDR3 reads CASSFSWRPALKNYEQYF. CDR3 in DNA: TGCGCCAGCAGCTTCTCTTGGAGGCCCGCCCTTAAGAACTACGAGCAGTACTTC.

CDR3 sequence (DNA): TGTGCCAGCAGTTTAATCGACCCCGAGGGTGGAAACACCATATATTTT. This gives the protein CASSLIDPEGGNTIYF. The rearrangement uses TRBV28 and TRBJ1-3, with D hard to call. V was clipped by 2 bases and J by 3 bases, with 14 bases between them. The CDR3 extends over 16 amino acids. CDR1 and CDR2 from the germline V gene are MDHEN and SYDVKM.

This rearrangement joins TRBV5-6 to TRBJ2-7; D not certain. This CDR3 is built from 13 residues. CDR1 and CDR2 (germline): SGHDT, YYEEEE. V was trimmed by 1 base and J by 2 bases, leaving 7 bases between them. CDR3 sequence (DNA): TGTGCCAGCAGCTTGTTGGGCACCTACGAGCAGTACTTC. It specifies CASSLLGTYEQYF.

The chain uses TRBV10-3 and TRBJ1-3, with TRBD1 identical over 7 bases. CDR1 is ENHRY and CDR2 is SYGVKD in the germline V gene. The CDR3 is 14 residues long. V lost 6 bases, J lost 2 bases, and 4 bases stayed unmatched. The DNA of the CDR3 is TGTGCCATCAGAACCCAGGGGGCTGGAAACACCATATATTTT. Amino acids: CAIRTQGAGNTIYF.

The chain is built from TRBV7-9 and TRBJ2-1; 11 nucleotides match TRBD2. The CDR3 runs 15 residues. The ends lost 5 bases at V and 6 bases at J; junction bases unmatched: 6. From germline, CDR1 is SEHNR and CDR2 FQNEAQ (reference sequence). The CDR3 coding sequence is TGTGCCAGCAGCACCCGGACTAGCGGGCTCAATGAGCAGTTCTTC. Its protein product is CASSTRTSGLNEQFF.

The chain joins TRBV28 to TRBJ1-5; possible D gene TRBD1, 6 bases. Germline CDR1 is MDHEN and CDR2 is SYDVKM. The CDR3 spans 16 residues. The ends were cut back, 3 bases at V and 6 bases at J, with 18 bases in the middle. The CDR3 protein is CASSFRFGGRGQPQHF. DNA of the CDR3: TGTGCCAGCAGTTTTCGTTTCGGGGGGCGGGGTCAGCCCCAGCATTTT.

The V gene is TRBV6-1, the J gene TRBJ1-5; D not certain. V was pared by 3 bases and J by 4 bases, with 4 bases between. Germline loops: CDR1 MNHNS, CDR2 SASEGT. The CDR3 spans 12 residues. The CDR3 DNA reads TGTGCCAGCAGTGACCCGAATCAGCCCCAGCATTTT. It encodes CASSDPNQPQHF.